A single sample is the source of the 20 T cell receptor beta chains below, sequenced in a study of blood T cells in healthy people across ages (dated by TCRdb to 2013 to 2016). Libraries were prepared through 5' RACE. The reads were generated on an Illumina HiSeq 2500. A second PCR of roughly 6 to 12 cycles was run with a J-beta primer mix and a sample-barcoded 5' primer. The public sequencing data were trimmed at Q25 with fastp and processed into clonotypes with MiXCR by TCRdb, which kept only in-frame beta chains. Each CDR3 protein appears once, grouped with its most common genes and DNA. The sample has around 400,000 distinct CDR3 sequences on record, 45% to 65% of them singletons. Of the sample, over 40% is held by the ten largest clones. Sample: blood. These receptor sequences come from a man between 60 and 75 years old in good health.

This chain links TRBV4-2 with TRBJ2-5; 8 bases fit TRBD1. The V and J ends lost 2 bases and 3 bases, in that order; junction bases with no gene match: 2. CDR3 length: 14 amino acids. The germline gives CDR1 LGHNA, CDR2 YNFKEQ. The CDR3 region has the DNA TGTGCCAGCAGCCAAAAACAGGGGGAAGAGACCCAGTACTTC. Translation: CASSQKQGEETQYF.

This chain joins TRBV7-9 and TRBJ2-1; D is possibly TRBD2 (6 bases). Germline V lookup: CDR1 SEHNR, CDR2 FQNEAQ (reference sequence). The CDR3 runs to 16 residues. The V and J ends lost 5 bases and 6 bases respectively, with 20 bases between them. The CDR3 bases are TGTGCCAGCAGCCCACCGTTGGGGGGTAGGTTCAATGAGCAGTTCTTC. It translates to CASSPPLGGRFNEQFF.

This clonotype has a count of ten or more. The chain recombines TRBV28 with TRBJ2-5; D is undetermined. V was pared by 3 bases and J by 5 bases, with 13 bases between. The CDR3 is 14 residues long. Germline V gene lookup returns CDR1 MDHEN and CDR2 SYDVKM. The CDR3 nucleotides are TGTGCCAGCAGTTTCCACGTATGGGCGGAGACCCAGTACTTC. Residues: CASSFHVWAETQYF.

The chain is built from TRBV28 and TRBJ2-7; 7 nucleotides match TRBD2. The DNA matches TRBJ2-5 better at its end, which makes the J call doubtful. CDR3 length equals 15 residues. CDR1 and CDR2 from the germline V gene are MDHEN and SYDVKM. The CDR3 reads CASSPMGGSRKTQYF. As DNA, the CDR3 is TGTGCCAGCAGCCCCATGGGGGGGAGTAGGAAGACCCAGTACTTC.

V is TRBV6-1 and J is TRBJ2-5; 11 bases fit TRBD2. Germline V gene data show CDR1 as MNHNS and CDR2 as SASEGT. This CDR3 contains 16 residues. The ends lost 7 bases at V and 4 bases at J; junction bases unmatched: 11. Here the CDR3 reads CASKILAGDGGETQYF. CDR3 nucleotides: TGTGCCAGCAAGATACTAGCGGGGGACGGGGGAGAGACCCAGTACTTC.

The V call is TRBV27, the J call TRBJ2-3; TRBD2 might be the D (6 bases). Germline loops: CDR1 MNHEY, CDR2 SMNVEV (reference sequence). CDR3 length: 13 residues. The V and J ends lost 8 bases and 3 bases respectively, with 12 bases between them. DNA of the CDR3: TGTGCCAGCTGGCGGGATGGGACAGATACGCAGTATTTT. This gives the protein CASWRDGTDTQYF.

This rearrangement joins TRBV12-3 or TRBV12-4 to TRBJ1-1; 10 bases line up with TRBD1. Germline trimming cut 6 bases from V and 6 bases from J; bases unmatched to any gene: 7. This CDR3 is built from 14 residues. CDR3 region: CASSLDRGQPEAFF. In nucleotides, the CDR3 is TGTGCCAGCAGCCTCGACAGGGGGCAACCTGAAGCTTTCTTT.

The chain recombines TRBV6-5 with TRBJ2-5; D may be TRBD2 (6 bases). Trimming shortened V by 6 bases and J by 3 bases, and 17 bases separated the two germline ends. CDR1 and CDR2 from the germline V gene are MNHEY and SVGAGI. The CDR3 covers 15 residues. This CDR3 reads CASRPTIGGKETQYF. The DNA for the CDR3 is TGTGCCAGCAGGCCTACAATCGGCGGGAAAGAGACCCAGTACTTC.

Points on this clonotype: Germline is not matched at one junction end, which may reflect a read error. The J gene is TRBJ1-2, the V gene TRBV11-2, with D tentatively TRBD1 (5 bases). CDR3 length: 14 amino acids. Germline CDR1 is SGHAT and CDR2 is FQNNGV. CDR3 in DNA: TGTGCCAGCAGCTTAGCGGAGGGGATCTATGGCTGCACCTTC. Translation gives CASSLAEGIYGCTF.

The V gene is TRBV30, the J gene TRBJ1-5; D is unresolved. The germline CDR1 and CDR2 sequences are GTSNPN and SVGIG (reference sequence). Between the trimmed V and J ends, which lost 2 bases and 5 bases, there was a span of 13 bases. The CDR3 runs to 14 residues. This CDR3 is CAWSTYGEDQPQHF. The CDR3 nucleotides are TGTGCCTGGAGTACGTACGGAGAGGATCAGCCCCAGCATTTT.

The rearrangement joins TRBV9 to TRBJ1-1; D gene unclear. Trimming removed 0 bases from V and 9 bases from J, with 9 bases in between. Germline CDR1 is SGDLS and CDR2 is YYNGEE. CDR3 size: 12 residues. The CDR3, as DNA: TGTGCCAGCAGCGTAGGCCAAGGGAAAGCTTTCTTT. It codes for CASSVGQGKAFF.

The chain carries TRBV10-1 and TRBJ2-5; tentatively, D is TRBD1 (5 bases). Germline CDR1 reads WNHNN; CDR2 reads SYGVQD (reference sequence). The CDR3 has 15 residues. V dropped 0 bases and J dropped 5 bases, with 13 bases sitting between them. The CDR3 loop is CASSESAGKMETQYF. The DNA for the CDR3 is TGCGCCAGCAGTGAGTCGGCAGGGAAGATGGAGACCCAGTACTTC.

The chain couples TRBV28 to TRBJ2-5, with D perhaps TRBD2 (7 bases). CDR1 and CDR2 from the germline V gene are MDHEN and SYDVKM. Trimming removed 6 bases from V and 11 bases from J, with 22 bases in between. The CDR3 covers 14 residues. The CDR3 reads CASSRGAAITKQYF. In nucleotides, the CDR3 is TGTGCCAGCAGCCGGGGGGCAGCTATCACGAAGCAGTACTTC.

The CDR3 loop reads CASSDWGQGSNEQFF. The CDR3 DNA is TGTGCCAGCAGTGACTGGGGACAGGGATCGAATGAGCAGTTCTTC. V is TRBV6-4 and J is TRBJ2-1, with 9 bases identical to TRBD1. The V segment lost 1 base and the J segment 7 bases; nucleotides outside the gene matches: 5. This CDR3 is 15 amino acids long. CDR1 and CDR2 from the germline V gene are MRHNA and SNTAGT.

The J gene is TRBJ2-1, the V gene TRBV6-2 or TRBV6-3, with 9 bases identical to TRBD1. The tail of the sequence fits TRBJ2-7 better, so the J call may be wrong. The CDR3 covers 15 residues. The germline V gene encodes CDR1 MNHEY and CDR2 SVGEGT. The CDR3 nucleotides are TGTGCCAGCACCGCCGGGACAGGGACCTACAATGAGCAGTACTTC. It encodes CASTAGTGTYNEQYF.

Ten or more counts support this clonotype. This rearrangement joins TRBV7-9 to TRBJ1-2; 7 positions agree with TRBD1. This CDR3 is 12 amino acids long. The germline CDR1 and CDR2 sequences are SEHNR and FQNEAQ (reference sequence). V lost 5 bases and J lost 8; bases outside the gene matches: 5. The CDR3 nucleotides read TGTGCCAGCAGCCCGACAGGGCACGGCTACACCTTC. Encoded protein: CASSPTGHGYTF. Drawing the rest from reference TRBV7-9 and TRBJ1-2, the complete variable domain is DTGVSQNPRHKITKRGQNVTFRCDPISEHNRLYWYRQTLGQGPEFLTYFQNEAQLEKSRLLSDRFSAERPKGSFSTLEIQRTEQGDSAMYLCASSPTGHGYTFGSGTRLTVV.

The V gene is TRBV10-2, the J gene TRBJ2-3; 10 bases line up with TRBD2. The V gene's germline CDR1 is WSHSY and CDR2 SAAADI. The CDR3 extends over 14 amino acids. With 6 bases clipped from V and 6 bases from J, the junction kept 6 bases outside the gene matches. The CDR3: CASRPGLARDTQYF. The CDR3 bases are TGCGCCAGCAGACCGGGACTAGCGAGGGATACGCAGTATTTT.

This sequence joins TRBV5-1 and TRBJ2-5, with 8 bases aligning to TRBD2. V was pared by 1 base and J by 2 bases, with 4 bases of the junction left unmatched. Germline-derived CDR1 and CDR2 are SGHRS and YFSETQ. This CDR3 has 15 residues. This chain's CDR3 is CASSLYASGQETQYF. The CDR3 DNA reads TGCGCCAGCAGCTTGTACGCTAGCGGGCAAGAGACCCAGTACTTC.

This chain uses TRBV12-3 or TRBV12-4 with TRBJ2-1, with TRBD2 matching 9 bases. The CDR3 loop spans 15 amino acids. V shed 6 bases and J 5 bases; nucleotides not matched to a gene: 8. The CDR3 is CASRWSPSGDNEQFF. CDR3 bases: TGTGCCAGCAGGTGGTCCCCTAGCGGGGACAATGAGCAGTTCTTC.

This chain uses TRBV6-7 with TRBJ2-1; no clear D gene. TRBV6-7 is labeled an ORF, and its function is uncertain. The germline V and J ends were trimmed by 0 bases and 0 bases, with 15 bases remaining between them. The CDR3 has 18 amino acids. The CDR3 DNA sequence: TGTGCCAGCAGTTACTCGAGACTCCGGCGGCGCTCCTACAATGAGCAGTTCTTC. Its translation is CASSYSRLRRRSYNEQFF.